These T cell receptor beta chains were read from a single sample in a study of response to subunit inactivated influenza vaccine. TCRdb re-analysed the RT-PCR reads in MiXCR, keeping a single row per CDR3 protein. In the table there are over 750,000 distinct CDR3 sequences, around 20% of which are singletons. The sample consisted of PBMCs from blood, taken 5 days after vaccination. Receptors originate from a man between 45 and 60 years old who received an inactivated influenza vaccine. Both conserved end residues are part of each CDR3. D genes are given only for firm matches. Clone sizes are given selectively: once, few, many, or a class where the clone is expanded.

. | . | TRBJ1-6 | TRBV4-3 | CASSQTRTANSPLHF | TGCGCCAGCAGCCAAACCCGAACAGCTAATTCACCCCTCCACTTT
TRBD2 | . | TRBJ2-2 | TRBV3-1 | CASSQVLGGGLNTGELFF | TGTGCCAGCAGCCAAGTACTCGGGGGGGGATTGAACACCGGGGAGCTGTTTTTT
. | few | TRBJ1-5 | TRBV5-5 | CASSLAAVDNQPQHF | TGTGCCAGCAGCTTGGCGGCCGTCGACAATCAGCCCCAGCATTTT
. | few | TRBJ2-1 | TRBV12-3/TRBV12-4 | CASSTRTDYNEQFF | TGTGCCAGCAGTACTCGGACCGACTACAATGAGCAGTTCTTC
. | . | TRBJ2-5 | TRBV13 | CASSSRTETQYF | TGTGCCAGCAGCTCTAGGACGGAGACCCAGTACTTC
. | few | TRBJ1-5 | TRBV19 | CASSINSFLGNQPQHF | TGTGCCAGTAGTATAAACAGCTTTTTAGGCAATCAGCCCCAGCATTTT
TRBD1 | few | TRBJ1-4 | TRBV7-8 | CASSLGQALIEKLFF | TGTGCCAGCAGCCTAGGACAGGCTCTCATCGAAAAACTGTTTTTT
. | . | TRBJ2-7 | TRBV28 | CASSLIRGFFYEQYF | TGTGCCAGCAGTCTAATCAGGGGCTTTTTCTACGAGCAGTACTTC
. | . | TRBJ2-1 | TRBV5-1 | CASSLGGEWNEQFF | TGCGCCAGCAGCTTGGGGGGGGAGTGGAATGAGCAGTTCTTC
. | many | TRBJ1-1 | TRBV5-1 | CASSLTGTNTEAFF | TGTGCCAGCAGTTTAACAGGGACGAACACTGAAGCTTTCTTT
. | many | TRBJ2-3 | TRBV5-6 | CASSRRTVTDTQYF | TGTGCCAGCAGCAGAAGGACGGTTACAGATACGCAGTATTTT
TRBD1 | . | TRBJ2-7 | TRBV19 | CASSIGDRRYEQYF | TGTGCCAGTAGTATAGGGGACAGGCGCTACGAGCAGTACTTC
TRBD1 | many | TRBJ2-7 | TRBV5-1 | CASSSSQGAYEQYF | TGCGCCAGCAGCTCGTCGCAGGGGGCCTACGAGCAGTACTTC
TRBD2 | . | TRBJ2-1 | TRBV7-9 | CASSRTSGEYNEQFF | TGTGCCAGCAGCCGGACTAGCGGGGAATACAATGAGCAGTTCTTC
TRBD2 | . | TRBJ2-7 | TRBV11-2 | CASSPTSGGGTEQYF | TGTGCCAGCAGCCCAACTAGCGGGGGGGGCACCGAGCAGTACTTC
. | . | TRBJ2-5 | TRBV7-9 | CASSPGHPQETQYF | TGTGCCAGCAGCCCCGGCCACCCCCAAGAGACCCAGTACTTC
TRBD2 | once | TRBJ2-7 | TRBV7-9 | CASSFKAGLSYEQYF | TGTGCCAGCAGCTTTAAAGCGGGACTTTCCTACGAGCAGTACTTC
TRBD1 | . | TRBJ2-5 | TRBV24-1 | CATSDWDSDQETQYF | TGTGCCACCAGTGATTGGGACAGTGACCAAGAGACCCAGTACTTC
TRBD2 | few | TRBJ2-1 | TRBV5-1 | CASSQSGTSDEQFF | TGCGCCAGCAGCCAGTCCGGGACTAGCGATGAGCAGTTCTTC